This T cell receptor beta chain derives from a study of blood T cell repertoires in COVID-19. Study-wide context: Both acute and convalescent COVID-19 samples were obtained from the United States, Italy and Spain.

Profiling relied on immunoSEQ multiplex PCR, and the TCRdb table lists in-frame clones only, not all of them. This table holds more than 200,000 clones, 70% to 85% found once. Germline trimming cut 3 bases from V and 9 bases from J; bases unmatched to any gene: 4. The V gene's germline CDR1 is SQVTM and CDR2 ANQGSEA. CDR3 length: 14 amino acids. Sequenced: peripheral blood. This rearrangement joins TRBV29-1 to TRBJ2-1; TRBD2 aligns across 14 bases. The clonotype comes from an elderly man with acute or convalescent COVID-19. CDR3 residues: CSVEGLAGVGEQFF. CDR3 nucleotides: TGCAGCGTTGAGGGACTAGCGGGAGTGGGTGAGCAGTTCTTC.